The 7 T cell receptor beta chains listed next were all sequenced from one sample in a study of graft-versus-host responses after intestinal transplantation. TCRdb's table, derived via immunoSEQ multiplex PCR, lists solely in-frame clones and lacks some. The repertoire holds some 110,000 clones, with 90% to 95% as singletons. Their cognate antigens are unknown. Specimen: unstimulated CD8+ T cells sorted from spleen or lymph node cells, collected before transplant. The receptors stem from a human donor who was the organ donor for an intestinal transplant.

The chain uses TRBV4-1 and TRBJ2-7; maybe TRBD2 (5 bases). The CDR3 is 14 residues long. CDR1 is MGHRA and CDR2 is YSYEKL in the germline V gene. The germline V and J ends were trimmed by 1 base and 5 bases, with 12 bases remaining between them. In DNA form, the CDR3 reads TGCGCCAGCAGCCAAGCTCAGGACTGGGACGAGCAGTACTTC. It is translated as CASSQAQDWDEQYF.

The genes are TRBV7-6 and TRBJ2-2, with unresolved D. This CDR3 has 14 residues. The germline gives CDR1 SGHVS, CDR2 FNYEAQ. The V end lost 3 bases, the J end lost 6 bases, and 11 bases lay between the germline ends. The CDR3 reads CASSFATGAGELFF. The CDR3, as DNA: TGTGCCAGCAGCTTCGCGACGGGCGCCGGGGAGCTGTTTTTT. Combining the CDR3 with reference TRBV7-6 and TRBJ2-2 gives the whole variable domain GAGVSQSPRYKVTKRGQDVALRCDPISGHVSLYWYRQALGQGPEFLTYFNYEAQQDKSGLPNDRFSAERPEGSISTLTIQRTEQRDSAMYRCASSFATGAGELFFGEGSRLTVL.

This clone has a single count. The gene calls are TRBV5-1 and TRBJ2-7; 8 nucleotides align to TRBD2. V lost 0 bases to trimming and J lost 2 bases; unmatched junction nucleotides: 1. The CDR3 spans 14 residues. Germline V gives CDR1 SGHRS, CDR2 YFSETQ. The CDR3 DNA reads as TGCGCCAGCAGCTTGGGGGGACTAGCCTACGAGCAGTACTTC. This codes for CASSLGGLAYEQYF.

The genes are TRBV29-1 and TRBJ1-1; 7 positions match TRBD1. Trimming took 4 bases from V and 10 from J; bases not matched to a gene: 6. Germline V gives CDR1 SQVTM, CDR2 ANQGSEA. This CDR3 contains 11 residues. CDR3 sequence (DNA): TGCAGCGTTGCCTCAGGGGGGGGAGCTTTCTTT. Translating it yields CSVASGGGAFF.

The rearrangement joins TRBV6-5 to TRBJ2-7; D possibly corresponds to TRBD1 (5 bases). Per the germline V gene, CDR1 is MNHEY and CDR2 is SVGAGI. The CDR3 extends over 11 amino acids. Trimming left V 8 bases short and J 3 bases short, with 8 bases between. CDR3 in DNA: TGTGCCAGCGAGACAGTCTACGAGCAGTACTTC. It yields the protein CASETVYEQYF.

This clone was recorded once. V is TRBV6-1 and J is TRBJ2-7; a weak D match, TRBD1 (6 bases). Germline V gives CDR1 MNHNS, CDR2 SASEGT. This CDR3 is built from 15 residues. Trimming removed 5 bases from V and 2 bases from J, with 16 bases in between. The CDR3 protein is CASSPQGIGPYEQYF. The CDR3 region has the DNA TGTGCCAGCAGTCCCCAGGGGATTGGCCCCTACGAGCAGTACTTC.

The chain couples TRBV2 to TRBJ2-7; 14 bases are shared with TRBD2. J lost 5 bases, V lost 5 bases, and 11 bases had no gene match. The CDR3 contains 17 residues. Looked up from germline, CDR1 is SNHLY and CDR2 is FYNNEI. DNA of the CDR3: TGTGCCAGCAGTATCTCGAACTTGGGACTAGCGGGAGACGAGCAGTACTTC. It encodes CASSISNLGLAGDEQYF.